The sequence of this TCR beta chain was determined in a study of T cells in Graves' hyperthyroidism and ophthalmopathy. The CDR3 runs 14 residues. Germline CDR1 and CDR2: DFQATT and SNEGSKA (reference sequence). Trimming stripped 3 bases from V and 5 bases from J, with 17 bases between. TCR beta CDR3 sequences were amplified from RNA transcripts. Initially, a first-round RT-PCR of the TCR CDR3 employed the HTBI primer set. MiXCR, applied by TCRdb to the multiplex PCR reads, yields one record per CDR3 protein. The sample records 450,000 to 700,000 distinct CDR3 sequences, about 45% being singletons. The sequence was obtained from a woman between 18 and 29 years old with Graves' hyperthyroidism. The sequenced sample was peripheral blood or thyroid tissue (not recorded which). V usage is TRBV20-1 and J usage is TRBJ2-7; D possibly matches TRBD1 or TRBD2 (5 bases each). CDR3 protein: CSASERAGANEQYF. The CDR3 nucleotides read TGCAGTGCTAGCGAGAGGGCTGGGGCCAACGAGCAGTACTTC.